Each of the 5 T cell receptor beta chains below was sequenced from the same sample in a study of cytomegalovirus exposure and HLA in healthy donors. Both 60 Vbeta primers and 13 Jbeta primers went into the PCR. Sequencing used immunoSEQ multiplex PCR; TCRdb keeps in-frame clones, though not all of them. The sample has under 150,000 clones; roughly four fifths are singletons. The sequencing input was PBMCs. The receptors were sampled from a woman between 40 and 55 years old in good health and CMV-seropositive.

This rearrangement joins TRBV9 to TRBJ2-2; 7 nucleotides align to TRBD2. The CDR3 has 18 residues. Germline V gene lookup returns CDR1 SGDLS and CDR2 YYNGEE. V gave up 0 bases and J gave up 0 bases; unmatched junction bases: 8. The CDR3 is CASSVAIAGLTNTGELFF. The CDR3 region has the DNA TGTGCCAGCAGCGTAGCGATAGCGGGTCTTACGAACACCGGGGAGCTGTTTTTT.

The CDR3 loop is CASSYSKGQGGDTQHF. CDR3 DNA: TGTGCCAGCAGTTACTCGAAGGGACAGGGAGGGGATACGCAGCATTTT. The chain has TRBV6-5 and TRBJ2-3; the match to TRBD1 covers 9 bases. The J call may be faulty, since TRBJ1-5 better matches the DNA end. The V gene's germline CDR1 is MNHEY and CDR2 SVGAGI. This CDR3 is 16 amino acids long.

This chain links TRBV6-1 with TRBJ1-4; D unclear. Germline V gene lookup returns CDR1 MNHNS and CDR2 SASEGT. V was pared by 2 bases and J by 4 bases, with 8 bases between. CDR3 size: 14 residues. The CDR3 loop is CASSEQTYNEKLFF. Written as DNA, the CDR3 is TGTGCCAGCAGTGAACAGACTTATAATGAAAAACTGTTTTTT.

With respect to this clone: Other nucleotide sequences in the sample specify the same CDR3. The chain links TRBV9 to TRBJ1-2, with TRBD1 identical over 8 bases. Germline V gene data show CDR1 as SGDLS and CDR2 as YYNGEE. J lost 0 bases, V lost 4 bases, and 5 bases had no gene match. The CDR3 is 15 amino acids. The CDR3 here is CASSPRQGTNYGYTF. DNA for the CDR3: TGTGCCAGCAGCCCAAGACAGGGGACTAACTATGGCTACACCTTC. Complete variable domain (other parts from reference TRBV9 and TRBJ1-2): DSGVTQTPKHLITATGQRVTLRCSPRSGDLSVYWYQQSLDQGLQFLIQYYNGEERAKGNILERFSAQQFPDLHSELNLSSLELGDSALYFCASSPRQGTNYGYTFGSGTRLTVV.

The V gene is TRBV7-9, the J gene TRBJ2-1; 13 positions match TRBD2. V shed 5 bases and J 9 bases; nucleotides not matched to a gene: 10. Germline V gene sequence: CDR1 SEHNR, CDR2 FQNEAQ (reference sequence). The CDR3 runs 16 residues. The CDR3, as DNA: TGTGCCAGCAGCGCCCCACTAGCGGGGGGGCCGGGTGAGCAGTTCTTC. The encoded protein is CASSAPLAGGPGEQFF.